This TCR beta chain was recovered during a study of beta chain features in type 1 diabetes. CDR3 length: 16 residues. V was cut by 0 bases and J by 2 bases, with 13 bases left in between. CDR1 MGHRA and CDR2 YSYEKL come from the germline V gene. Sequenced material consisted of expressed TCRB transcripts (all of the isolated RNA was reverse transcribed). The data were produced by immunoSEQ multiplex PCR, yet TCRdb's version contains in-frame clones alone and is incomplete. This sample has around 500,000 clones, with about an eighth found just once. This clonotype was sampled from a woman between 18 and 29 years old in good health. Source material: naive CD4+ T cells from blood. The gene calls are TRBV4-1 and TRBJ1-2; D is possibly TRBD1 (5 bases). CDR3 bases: TGCGCCAGCAGCCAAGATCTTGGGGCGGGGAACTATGGCTACACCTTC. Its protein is CASSQDLGAGNYGYTF.